The 21 T cell receptor beta chains below all came from one sample that was sequenced in a study of blood T cell repertoires in COVID-19. Sequencing was performed with immunoSEQ multiplex PCR; in TCRdb, only in-frame clones are kept and a portion is missing. The sample holds 60,000 or so clones, approximately 86% seen once. Sequenced: peripheral blood. These receptors were obtained from a human donor with acute or convalescent COVID-19. The donor label of this sample is uncertain.

This chain links TRBV10-1 with TRBJ2-3, with 9 bases lining up with TRBD1. The J segment lost 3 bases and the V segment lost 6 bases, leaving 4 bases of the junction unmatched. The germline gives CDR1 WNHNN, CDR2 SYGVQD (reference sequence). This CDR3 region has 14 residues. CDR3 sequence (DNA): TGCGCCAGCAGCCACAGGGGGCGGACAGATACGCAGTATTTT. It translates to CASSHRGRTDTQYF.

The CDR3 sequence is CASSAPTRVSGYTF. The CDR3 DNA reads TGTGCCAGCAGCGCCCCCACCAGGGTATCCGGCTACACCTTC. The V and J genes are TRBV9 and TRBJ1-2, with D possibly TRBD1 on 5 matching bases. CDR1 is SGDLS and CDR2 is YYNGEE in the germline V gene. The germline V and J ends were trimmed by 3 bases and 8 bases, with 17 bases remaining between them. The CDR3 is 14 residues long.

This rearrangement joins TRBV6-1 to TRBJ2-5; no clear D gene. The V end was cut by 4 bases, the J end by 5 bases, with 20 bases between. Per germline, CDR1 MNHNS and CDR2 SASEGT. The CDR3 loop spans 16 amino acids. The CDR3 here is CASSASLGVDWETQYF. CDR3 bases: TGTGCCAGCAGTGCCAGTCTAGGTGTAGATTGGGAGACCCAGTACTTC.

The chain links TRBV5-1 to TRBJ1-1; possibly TRBD1 for D (6 bases). V gave up 4 bases and J gave up 8 bases, with 18 bases separating them. The CDR3 is made up of 14 amino acids. Germline V gene sequence: CDR1 SGHRS, CDR2 YFSETQ. The CDR3 loop is CASSIPGQRREAFF. The CDR3, as DNA: TGCGCCAGCAGCATCCCGGGACAAAGGAGAGAAGCTTTCTTT.

This clone was seen more than once but under ten times. The V call is TRBV2, the J call TRBJ2-7; TRBD2 aligns across 7 bases. Germline V gene lookup returns CDR1 SNHLY and CDR2 FYNNEI. This CDR3 is built from 15 residues. J gave up 4 bases and V 0 bases, and 6 bases lay outside the gene matches. The CDR3 nucleotides are TGTGCCAGCAGTGAAGCGGGAGGGACCCTTTACGAGCAGTACTTC. Protein sequence: CASSEAGGTLYEQYF. Looking up the rest from reference TRBV2 and TRBJ2-7 gives the full variable domain: EPEVTQTPSHQVTQMGQEVILRCVPISNHLYFYWYRQILGQKVEFLVSFYNNEISEKSEIFDDQFSVERPDGSNFTLKIRSTKLEDSAMYFCASSEAGGTLYEQYFGPGTRLTVT.

This chain uses TRBV20-1 with TRBJ2-3; no definite D call. From germline, CDR1 is DFQATT and CDR2 SNEGSKA (reference sequence). Trimming stripped 3 bases from V and 1 base from J, with 11 bases between. This CDR3 contains 14 residues. DNA of the CDR3: TGCAGTGCTAGTCATGGAGTCGGCACAGATACGCAGTATTTT. Translated: CSASHGVGTDTQYF.

This clone showed up just once. The chain has TRBV15 and TRBJ2-1; 9 nucleotides align to TRBD1. CDR1 and CDR2 (germline): LNHNV, YYDKDF (reference sequence). J lost 8 bases, V lost 0 bases, and 8 bases had no gene match. This CDR3 is built from 16 residues. CDR3 residues: CATSRDLVQGAHEQFF. The DNA of the CDR3 is TGTGCCACCAGCAGAGACCTTGTACAGGGGGCCCATGAGCAGTTCTTC.

The gene calls are TRBV10-3 and TRBJ1-2, with 8 bases that match TRBD1. The CDR3 length is 16 residues. The V and J ends lost 8 bases and 5 bases, in that order; junction bases with no gene match: 16. The germline CDR1 and CDR2 sequences are ENHRY and SYGVKD. The CDR3 here is CAISRGQGDALYGYTF. The CDR3 region has the DNA TGTGCCATCTCTCGTGGACAGGGTGACGCGTTGTATGGCTACACCTTC.

The rearrangement uses TRBV27 and TRBJ1-5; no reliable D call. This CDR3 is built from 13 residues. The ends were cut back, 4 bases at V and 9 bases at J, with 13 bases in the middle. The germline CDR1 and CDR2 sequences are MNHEY and SMNVEV (reference sequence). The CDR3 sequence is CASSSGSGRPQHF. The CDR3 nucleotides are TGTGCCAGCAGTTCGGGGTCAGGTCGGCCCCAGCATTTT.

This sequence joins TRBV28 and TRBJ1-3; unclear D gene. The CDR3 is made up of 14 amino acids. Germline CDR1 and CDR2: MDHEN and SYDVKM. V dropped 3 bases and J dropped 3 bases, with 9 bases sitting between them. The CDR3 nucleotides read TGTGCCAGCAGTTTCTGGCAGGTTGGAAACACCATATATTTT. Its translation: CASSFWQVGNTIYF.

This clone was detected once. The rearrangement uses TRBV5-8 and TRBJ2-3; possible D gene TRBD1, 6 bases. From germline, CDR1 is SGHTS and CDR2 YDEGEE. The V end was cut by 2 bases, the J end by 0 bases, with 10 bases between. This CDR3 spans 15 amino acids. The CDR3 DNA is TGTGCCAGCAGCTTTTCAGGGGCTAGCACAGATACGCAGTATTTT. Encoded protein: CASSFSGASTDTQYF.

V gene TRBV15 combines with J gene TRBJ2-1; 9 bases fit TRBD2. The CDR3 is 16 residues long. The V segment lost 0 bases and the J segment 7 bases; nucleotides outside the gene matches: 7. Germline CDR1 LNHNV, CDR2 YYDKDF (reference sequence). This CDR3 reads CATSREGTSTGNEQFF. In DNA form, the CDR3 reads TGTGCCACCAGCAGAGAGGGGACTAGCACGGGGAATGAGCAGTTCTTC.

The chain uses TRBV3-1 (or the pseudogene TRBV3-2) and TRBJ1-5, with D possibly being TRBD1 (5 bases). Germline assignment: CDR1 LGHDT and CDR2 YNNKEL (reference sequence). V was shortened by 0 bases and J by 3 bases, with 12 bases between the two germline ends. This CDR3 has 16 amino acids. The CDR3 DNA sequence: TGTGCCAGCAGCCAAGATGTCACAGGTATCAATCAGCCCCAGCATTTT. It translates to CASSQDVTGINQPQHF.

This chain uses TRBV9 with TRBJ2-2, with D possibly TRBD1 on 8 matching bases. There are 16 residues in the CDR3. The germline V gene has CDR1 SGDLS and CDR2 YYNGEE. The germline V and J ends were trimmed by 2 bases and 6 bases, with 17 bases remaining between them. The CDR3 loop is CASSVGTGGSPGELFF. The CDR3 nucleotides read TGTGCCAGCAGCGTTGGGACAGGCGGGAGTCCCGGGGAGCTGTTTTTT.

CDR3 sequence reads: CASSLAGVTNEQFF. For the CDR3, the DNA is TGTGCCAGCAGCTTAGCGGGAGTAACGAATGAGCAGTTCTTC. The chain has TRBV7-9 and TRBJ2-1; D might be TRBD2 (5 bases). V dropped 0 bases and J dropped 7 bases, with 10 bases sitting between them. This CDR3 comprises 14 residues. Germline V gene data show CDR1 as SEHNR and CDR2 as FQNEAQ (reference sequence).

The CDR3 loop is CASSSQAGANYGYTF. The CDR3 DNA reads TGTGCCAGCAGCAGTCAAGCGGGTGCGAACTATGGCTACACCTTC. The chain joins TRBV21-1 to TRBJ1-2. TRBV21-1 represents a pseudogene. This CDR3 is built from 15 residues.

The CDR3 protein is CASSHVTANYGYTF. The CDR3 coding sequence is TGTGCCAGCAGTCACGTGACAGCGAACTATGGCTACACCTTC. The chain employs TRBV5-6 and TRBJ1-2, with D possibly TRBD1 on 5 matching bases. The V end lost 5 bases, the J end lost 2 bases, and 13 bases lay between the germline ends. Germline V gene data show CDR1 as SGHDT and CDR2 as YYEEEE. The CDR3 is made up of 14 amino acids.

The chain couples TRBV5-1 to TRBJ2-5; 7 nucleotides align to TRBD1. Germline lookup yields CDR1 SGHRS and CDR2 YFSETQ. With V trimmed by 6 bases and J by 2 bases, 10 bases remained unmatched. CDR3 length: 15 residues. CDR3 sequence (DNA): TGCGCCAGCAACGCCCGAATGGGACAGCAAGAGACCCAGTACTTC. Amino acids: CASNARMGQQETQYF.

The chain carries TRBV19 and TRBJ1-1; D is unclear. The CDR3 extends over 13 amino acids. Germline V gene data show CDR1 as LNHDA and CDR2 as SQIVND (reference sequence). V was pared by 7 bases and J by 3 bases, with 12 bases between. The CDR3 reads CASTTVEDTEAFF. DNA for the CDR3: TGTGCCAGTACCACGGTCGAGGACACTGAAGCTTTCTTT. The full variable domain, its missing parts supplied by reference TRBV19 and TRBJ1-1, is DGGITQSPKYLFRKEGQNVTLSCEQNLNHDAMYWYRQDPGQGLRLIYYSQIVNDFQKGDIAEGYSVSREKKESFPLTVTSAQKNPTAFYLCASTTVEDTEAFFGQGTRLTVV.

This chain links TRBV19 with TRBJ2-7; D not resolved. The V end was cut by 7 bases, the J end by 4 bases, with 23 bases between. The CDR3 is made up of 16 amino acids. Germline V CDR1 and CDR2: LNHDA, SQIVND (reference sequence). CDR3 coding DNA: TGTGCCAGTACTGGCCCGGGTAGCCCGGATAGATACGAGCAGTACGTC. It yields the protein CASTGPGSPDRYEQYV.

The chain links TRBV5-1 to TRBJ2-2, with 9 bases that match TRBD2. Germline assignment: CDR1 SGHRS and CDR2 YFSETQ. V gave up 4 bases and J gave up 6 bases; unmatched junction bases: 7. The CDR3 is 15 amino acids. DNA of the CDR3: TGCGCCAGCAGCCAATTAGCGGGAGAGGCCGGGGAGCTGTTTTTT. This translates into CASSQLAGEAGELFF.